Below, 14 T cell receptor beta chains from the same sample are listed, as sequenced in a study of cytomegalovirus exposure and HLA in healthy donors (dated by TCRdb to about 2017). Receptor libraries were prepared by the immunoSEQ multiplex PCR assay. For the multiplex PCR, a mixture combining 60 forward primers for TCR Vbeta segments and 13 reverse primers for TCR Jbeta segments was used. Held by TCRdb, this immuneACCESS table contains in-frame sequences only and omits some clones. Under half of the omission traces to an unresolved V gene where checked; the cause of the rest is unknown. The sample profile shows about 150,000 clones; 75% of them were found once. The ten largest clones capture roughly 1.4% of the sample. Specimen: PBMCs. The receptors were gathered from a man between 18 and 35 years old in good health and CMV-seronegative.

The chain combines TRBV6-5 with TRBJ2-7; weak D call: TRBD2 (5 bases). There are 14 residues in the CDR3. Germline V gene lookup returns CDR1 MNHEY and CDR2 SVGAGI. Trimming took 3 bases from V and 2 from J, leaving 11 bases between them. The CDR3 coding sequence is TGTGCCAGCAGTTATCGGACTCCCCCCTACGAGCAGTACTTC. Translating it yields CASSYRTPPYEQYF.

V is TRBV6-1 and J is TRBJ2-5; D is unclear. Germline V gene data show CDR1 as MNHNS and CDR2 as SASEGT. The CDR3 consists of 13 residues. Trimming left V 6 bases short and J 1 base short, with 9 bases between. The CDR3 spells CASSLTAQETQYF. The CDR3 coding sequence is TGTGCCAGCAGCCTTACAGCCCAAGAGACCCAGTACTTC.

The chain recombines TRBV7-8 with TRBJ2-7; no reliable D call. The CDR3 totals 11 residues. Trimming took 1 base from V and 6 from J, leaving 4 bases between them. Germline V CDR1 and CDR2: SGHVS, FQNEAQ. CDR3 sequence: CASSLVREQYF. CDR3 DNA sequence: TGTGCCAGCAGCTTAGTTCGCGAGCAGTACTTC.

The chain carries TRBV2 and TRBJ2-1; D perhaps matches TRBD2 (6 bases). The CDR3 consists of 14 residues. Germline V gene data show CDR1 as SNHLY and CDR2 as FYNNEI. Trimming removed 8 bases from V and 3 bases from J, with 14 bases in between. CDR3: CASGLSGLYNEQFF. In nucleotides, the CDR3 is TGTGCCAGCGGTCTATCGGGACTCTACAATGAGCAGTTCTTC.

The chain couples TRBV19 to TRBJ2-3; 7 positions match TRBD2. The germline V gene has CDR1 LNHDA and CDR2 SQIVND (reference sequence). CDR3 length: 16 residues. J lost 2 bases, V lost 4 bases, and 9 bases had no gene match. CDR3 nucleotides: TGTGCCAGTAGTACTGGACTAGATAGCCACACAGATACGCAGTATTTT. It encodes CASSTGLDSHTDTQYF.

V usage is TRBV2 and J usage is TRBJ2-1; no definite D call. CDR3 length: 11 residues. The germline V and J ends were trimmed by 7 bases and 7 bases, with 8 bases remaining between them. Germline V CDR1 and CDR2: SNHLY, FYNNEI. CDR3 sequence: CASTLGNEQFF. The DNA of the CDR3 is TGTGCCAGCACCCTCGGGAATGAGCAGTTCTTC.

This clone was picked up a small number of times. The CDR3 sequence: CASSKRAGNTEAFF. CDR3 sequence (DNA): TGTGCCAGCAGTAAACGGGCGGGCAACACTGAAGCTTTCTTT. The V call is TRBV21-1, the J call TRBJ1-1. TRBV21-1 is a pseudogene segment. This CDR3 region has 14 residues.

The table lists this clone with a few counts. This rearrangement joins TRBV28 to TRBJ2-7; the D is unclear. In germline, CDR1 is MDHEN, CDR2 SYDVKM. V lost 2 bases, J lost 2 bases, and 10 bases lay in between. The CDR3 sequence is 14 residues long. The CDR3: CASSLVPQTYEQYF. The CDR3 DNA reads TGTGCCAGCAGTTTAGTTCCTCAGACCTACGAGCAGTACTTC.

J is TRBJ2-4 and V is TRBV7-2; tentatively, D is TRBD2 (5 bases). This CDR3 is built from 17 residues. Looked up from germline, CDR1 is SGHTA and CDR2 is FQGNSA. Deletions cut 5 bases from V and 2 bases from J, with 19 bases between. The CDR3 sequence: CASSIPGLRRTKNIQYF. Here the CDR3 DNA reads TGTGCCAGCAGCATACCCGGGCTCCGGAGGACCAAAAACATTCAGTACTTC.

In the case of this clone: Other DNA sequences in this sample translate to the same CDR3. The rearrangement links TRBV27 to TRBJ2-3; D remains unclear. There are 11 residues in the CDR3. Germline V CDR1 and CDR2: MNHEY, SMNVEV (reference sequence). The V and J ends lost 3 bases and 5 bases respectively, with 3 bases between them. The CDR3, as DNA: TGTGCCAGCAGTTTCCGAGATACGCAGTATTTT. This sequence encodes CASSFRDTQYF.

The chain joins TRBV30 to TRBJ2-1, with TRBD2 as a possible D gene (6 bases). The CDR3 is 12 amino acids. V was clipped by 2 bases and J by 9 bases, with 11 bases between them. Germline CDR1 GTSNPN, CDR2 SVGIG (reference sequence). The CDR3: CAWSLAVSEQFF. CDR3 bases: TGTGCCTGGAGTTTAGCGGTTAGTGAGCAGTTCTTC.

The J gene is TRBJ1-1, the V gene TRBV28; D might be TRBD1 (5 bases). CDR1 and CDR2 from the germline V gene are MDHEN and SYDVKM. V dropped 7 bases and J dropped 1 base, with 13 bases sitting between them. The CDR3 has 14 amino acids. The DNA for the CDR3 is TGTGCCAGCAAGCTGTCAGGGCAGAACACTGAAGCTTTCTTT. It is translated as CASKLSGQNTEAFF.

This clone was seen only once. CDR3 in amino acids: CASSIGANGELFF. CDR3 sequence (DNA): TGTGCCAGCAGCATAGGGGCGAACGGGGAGCTGTTTTTT. This chain uses TRBV5-6 with TRBJ2-2; TRBD1 is a possible D gene (5 bases). The germline CDR1 and CDR2 sequences are SGHDT and YYEEEE. The CDR3 consists of 13 residues. Between the trimmed V and J ends, which lost 4 bases and 7 bases, there was a span of 11 bases.

CDR3: CASTPRLGEGTEAFF. The CDR3 coding sequence is TGTGCCAGCACCCCACGGTTAGGGGAGGGGACTGAAGCTTTCTTT. This chain connects TRBV25-1 to TRBJ1-1, with D possibly matching TRBD1 (5 bases). There are 15 residues in the CDR3. Between the trimmed V and J ends, which lost 7 bases and 5 bases, there was a span of 20 bases. Per the germline V gene, CDR1 is MGHDK and CDR2 is SYGVNS.